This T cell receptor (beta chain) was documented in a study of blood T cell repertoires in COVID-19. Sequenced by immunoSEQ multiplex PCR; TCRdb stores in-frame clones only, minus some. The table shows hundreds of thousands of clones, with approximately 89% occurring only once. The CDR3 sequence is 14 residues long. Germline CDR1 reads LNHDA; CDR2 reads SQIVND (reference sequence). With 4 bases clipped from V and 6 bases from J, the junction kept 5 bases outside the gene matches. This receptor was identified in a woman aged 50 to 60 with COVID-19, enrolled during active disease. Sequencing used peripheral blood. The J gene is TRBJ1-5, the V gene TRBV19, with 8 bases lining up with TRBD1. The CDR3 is CASSTTGAAQPQHF. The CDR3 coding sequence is TGTGCCAGTAGTACGACAGGGGCGGCTCAGCCCCAGCATTTT.